This record looks at one TCR beta chain sequence and its context. This clonotype has more than one count but fewer than ten. The specificity of this receptor is unknown. Base qualities are missing; no much larger clone stands one base away. The CDR3 measures 12 amino acids from cysteine to phenylalanine. Only CDR3 DNA is held: 36 bases, read in frame from base 1. A distance of 12 bases separates the germline ends of V and J, which lose 10 bases and 4 bases respectively. The germline V gene encodes CDR1 MNHEY and CDR2 SVGAGI. The sample was run on an Illumina NovaSeq 6000. TCRalpha and TCRbeta cDNA libraries were built by 5'RACE with constant-segment primers, adding sample barcodes and unique molecular identifiers. Trizol reagent was used to extract RNA from every sample. The libraries were amplified in two PCR steps, and the second step added a second sample barcode and Illumina TruSeq adapters. Sequencing of libraries was performed on an Illumina NovaSeq with 2 x 150 bp paired-end reads. As for the authors' bioinformatics: Demultiplexing of reads and collapsing into UMI-guided consensus sequences were performed with migec v1.2.7. Using mixcr v2.1.11, UMI consensuses were aligned to TRA and TRB V and J templates and then assembled into clonotypes. A clonotype was counted as expanded or contracted only if both edgeR and NoisET called the change significant, with noise models trained on biological replicates. edgeR calls used a false discovery rate-adjusted p below 0.01 and a log2 fold-change threshold of 1. As an exploratory analysis of dynamics, max-normalized trajectories of the 1000 most abundant clonotypes were examined with PCA combined with hierarchical clustering. Each responding clone was given a CD4 or CD8 phenotype based on the CD4+ and CD8+ repertoires, which had been sequenced separately. TCRdb trimmed public reads at Q25 via fastp, called clones via MiXCR and kept in-frame beta chains. Each entry is one CDR3 protein sequence, shown with its most common DNA and genes. The authors' filters were not applied to this entry. The sample profile shows about 290,000 distinct CDR3 sequences; approximately 15% of them were found once. More than 20% of the sample goes to the ten largest clones.

The entry originates in a study of T-cell memory formation after mild COVID-19 (dated by TCRdb to the early 2020s). Study-level background: Most TCR sequence clusters were specific to one of the two donors. Two young, previously healthy adult volunteers, one female and one male, were included in the cohort. In a couple of donors, T-cell clones that expanded and contracted after mild COVID-19 were followed by sequencing TCRalpha and TCRbeta repertoires longitudinally.

What the authors observed across the whole study: Only a couple of mild cases were covered by the study, and larger cohorts that include severe cases with pre-infection samples were considered necessary. SARS-CoV-2 specificity was not confirmed for the second-wave clones peaking on day 37. Contracting CD4+ clones turned up mainly in the CM and EM memory subsets, whereas EMRA was where CD8+ clones were enriched. Balanced CD4/CD8 phenotypes were observed for clones contracting from day 15 to 85, whereas a bias towards CD4+ was observed for a second wave of clones expanding from day 15 to 37. Some responding clones were detected in pre-infection memory, which suggested that pre-existing cross-reactive memory T cells had joined the SARS-CoV-2 response.

Ficoll-Paque density gradient centrifugation was used to isolate PBMCs. The rearrangement joined TRBV6-5 to TRBJ2-3; TRBD2 is possibly the D segment (5 matching bases). The clonotype comes from a man aged 18-30 years who had mild COVID-19 (a few samples of this study predate the infection). The sample titles of this study are shuffled in the database, so cell type and time point are left out; the donor was told from shared clones. Input material: PBMCs or a T cell subset sorted from them (not recorded which). CDR3 loop: CATWEIPDTQYF. The nucleotide sequence reads TGTGCCACCTGGGAGATTCCAGATACGCAGTATTTT.